A single T cell receptor (beta chain) is shown here with its context. In the authors' methods: For nucleated cells, counts were estimated from reference gene primer amplification. Repertoires were generated with immunoSEQ multiplex PCR, while TCRdb's copy carries only in-frame clones and drops some. The DNA was the basis for D and trimming; V, J and clone size are from that table. The table lists a few hundred thousand clones, approximately 90% of them singletons. This entry is derived from a study of blood T cell repertoires in COVID-19. Across the study: There were acute and convalescent COVID-19 samples, and they came from the United States, Italy and Spain. Sample material is recorded as cDNA or gDNA derived from T cells, B-cell-depleted T cells, or PBMCs.

This TCR was sampled from an older woman with acute or convalescent COVID-19. The sequencing input was peripheral blood.

The CDR3 bases are TGTGCCAGCAGCGTTCGCCGGACTAGCGGGAGAGGGGACAATGAGCAGTTCTTC. As protein: CASSVRRTSGRGDNEQFF. V and J are TRBV9 and TRBJ2-1, with 13 bases lining up with TRBD2. V gave up 2 bases and J gave up 5 bases; unmatched junction bases: 10. Per the germline V gene, CDR1 is SGDLS and CDR2 is YYNGEE. CDR3 length: 18 amino acids.